The 9 T cell receptor beta chains in this list originate from one sample, sequenced in a study of shared clonotypes between healthy human individuals (dated by TCRdb to the early 2020s). Library construction relied on the immunoSEQ multiplex PCR assay. TCRdb retrieved this table from immuneACCESS and kept in-frame rearrangements only. Not all clones are present; in checked studies, unresolved V genes account for under half, and no reason is known for the remainder. A total of hundreds of thousands of clones appear in this sample, 90% to 96% of them only once. Jointly, the top ten make up 0.055% to 0.075% of the sample. The specimen was naive CD4+ T cells sorted from blood. This sample's cell subset or site label indicates: CD45RA+ positively selected. These receptors came from a woman aged 25 to 39 in good health.

V gene TRBV18 combines with J gene TRBJ1-5; 8 bases are shared with TRBD1. Per germline, CDR1 KGHSH and CDR2 LQKENI. After removal of 4 bases from V and 1 base from J, the junction contained 3 bases not matched to a gene. The CDR3 has 15 residues. The CDR3 region is CASSHDRGSNQPQHF. Written as DNA, the CDR3 is TGTGCCAGCTCACACGACAGGGGAAGCAATCAGCCCCAGCATTTT.

This rearrangement joins TRBV6-6 to TRBJ2-1; 10 nucleotides line up with TRBD1. CDR3 length: 16 amino acids. In germline, CDR1 is MNHNY, CDR2 SVGAGI (reference sequence). V lost 6 bases and J lost 7; bases outside the gene matches: 12. For the CDR3, the DNA is TGTGCCAGCAGCCCGATTCGACAGGGGGCCGGGAATGAGCAGTTCTTC. This translates into CASSPIRQGAGNEQFF.

The V call is TRBV28, the J call TRBJ1-2; 7 nucleotides agree with TRBD1. The trim removed 7 bases at V and 8 bases at J, leaving 7 bases unmatched. From germline, CDR1 is MDHEN and CDR2 SYDVKM. This CDR3 region has 12 residues. The CDR3 DNA reads TGTGCCAGCAAGTCGGGACAGATAGGCTACACCTTC. Encoded protein: CASKSGQIGYTF.

The V call is TRBV7-9, the J call TRBJ2-3; 8 nucleotides match TRBD2. The V gene end was trimmed by 5 bases and the J gene end by 2 bases; junction bases not matched to a gene: 6. Germline CDR1 SEHNR, CDR2 FQNEAQ (reference sequence). There are 15 residues in the CDR3. CDR3 region: CASSKRELLTDTQYF. The CDR3 bases are TGTGCCAGCAGCAAGCGGGAGCTCCTCACAGATACGCAGTATTTT.

V usage is TRBV27 and J usage is TRBJ2-6; D is undetermined. The CDR3 covers 16 residues. With 2 bases removed from V and 0 bases from J, the gap between germline ends came to 8 bases. CDR1 and CDR2 (germline): MNHEY, SMNVEV (reference sequence). Written as DNA, the CDR3 is TGTGCCAGCAGTTTAGGGGTAATCTCTGGGGCCAACGTCCTGACTTTC. Its translation: CASSLGVISGANVLTF.

The chain employs TRBV12-5 and TRBJ1-4, with D possibly being TRBD1 (5 bases). The CDR3 is 17 amino acids. The V and J ends lost 9 bases and 4 bases respectively, with 24 bases between them. Germline V gives CDR1 LGHNT, CDR2 FRNRAP. The CDR3 sequence: CARGGVVGAHYNEKLFF. The CDR3, as DNA: TGTGCTAGGGGGGGAGTGGTAGGGGCGCATTATAATGAAAAACTGTTTTTT.

The CDR3 spells CASSLGGQAFTGELFF. The CDR3 DNA reads as TGTGCCAGCAGCTTAGGGGGACAGGCGTTCACCGGGGAGCTGTTTTTT. The chain joins TRBV7-6 to TRBJ2-2; 8 bases line up with TRBD1. The CDR3 runs to 16 residues. After removal of 1 base from V and 4 bases from J, the junction contained 5 bases not matched to a gene. Germline V CDR1 and CDR2: SGHVS, FNYEAQ.

V is TRBV7-7 and J is TRBJ2-1; 7 bases match TRBD2. Germline CDR1 SSHAT, CDR2 FNYEAQ (reference sequence). This CDR3 is built from 16 residues. The ends lost 0 bases at V and 10 bases at J; junction bases unmatched: 12. CDR3 coding DNA: TGTGCCAGCAGCTTAGCCGGGACTACAAGTCGATCCGAGCAGTTCTTC. Its translation: CASSLAGTTSRSEQFF.

The chain links TRBV18 to TRBJ1-5; 9 bases fit TRBD1. The CDR3 has 14 residues. Per germline, CDR1 KGHSH and CDR2 LQKENI. J lost 9 bases, V lost 3 bases, and 6 bases had no gene match. CDR3 DNA sequence: TGTGCCAGCTCACCCCGGGACAGGGACTTGCCCCAGCATTTT. Its protein product is CASSPRDRDLPQHF. Full variable domain (missing parts from reference TRBV18 and TRBJ1-5): NAGVMQNPRHLVRRRGQEARLRCSPMKGHSHVYWYRQLPEEGLKFMVYLQKENIIDESGMPKERFSAEFPKEGPSILRIQQVVRGDSAAYFCASSPRDRDLPQHFGDGTRLSIL.